This T cell receptor (beta chain) stems from a study of T cell responses to AZD1222 COVID-19 vaccine. Concerning this clone itself: The antigen is undetermined.

Study-level results: Two doses of AZD1222 preceded a rise in Spike-specific TCR breadth and depth. The CD4 TCRs associated with vaccination extended across spike and predominated at 160-218 and 743-854.

Assay used: immunoSEQ multiplex PCR; TCRdb lists only in-frame clones, some missing. Of approximately 100,000 clones listed, about 94% were seen once; the top ten hold roughly 2%. The length of the CDR3 is 16 residues. Germline values: CDR1 SGDLS, CDR2 YYNGEE. V lost 0 bases and J lost 2, with 11 bases in between. V is TRBV9 and J is TRBJ1-4; D is possibly TRBD1 (6 bases). The receptor was derived from an adult in good health. The specimen was peripheral blood, collected on day 0 of AZD1222 vaccination. The CDR3 is CASSVDRDSTNEKLFF. CDR3 bases: TGTGCCAGCAGCGTAGACAGGGATTCGACTAATGAAAAACTGTTTTTT.